Described below is a single T cell receptor beta chain sequence and its context. Its antigen is not identified. Terminally differentiated effector memory CD45RA+ cells were excluded by CCR7 positive selection of CD45RO-negative cells. Caucasian adults residing in Nashville, Tennessee made up all the donors. This entry is derived from a study of shared clonotypes between healthy human individuals. General observations from the study: Sequencing depth was a factor that was expected to affect clonotype sharing among donors. Larger estimated richness was generally recorded for naive subsets relative to memory subsets.

Looked up from germline, CDR1 is MNHEY and CDR2 is SMNVEV (reference sequence). This CDR3 is built from 13 residues. V lost 4 bases and J lost 1, with 7 bases in between. Deep was the level at which the assay was run. Sequencing was performed with immunoSEQ multiplex PCR; in TCRdb, only in-frame clones are kept and a portion is missing. The sample gives around 2,100,000 clones, around 96% of which show up once; 1% to 1.5% is in the top ten. The sequence came from a man aged 18 to 29 in good health. The sequenced sample was naive CD8+ T cells sorted from blood. The chain has TRBV27 and TRBJ2-5, with D possibly being TRBD1 or TRBD2 (6 bases each). CDR3 amino acids: CASSWGAQETQYF. As DNA, the CDR3 is TGTGCCAGCAGTTGGGGGGCCCAAGAGACCCAGTACTTC.